This T cell receptor (beta chain) was retrieved from a study of shared clonotypes between healthy human individuals. Study-level results: Sequencing depth was predicted to influence how clonotypes are shared among donors.

For each subset, genomic DNA was distributed in equal portions over several immunoSEQ plates. Unsorted PBMC samples were amplified in replicate PCRs containing 250 to 350 ng DNA, some 30,000 T cell genomes. Using immunoSEQ multiplex PCR, the repertoire was profiled, and TCRdb retains in-frame clones only, with some absent. The table has hundreds of thousands of clones, around 81% seen once. The CDR3 has 14 amino acids. With 5 bases removed from V and 0 bases from J, the gap between germline ends came to 7 bases. CDR1 is SNHLY, CDR2 FYNNEI, per germline. Remarks on this clone: Its antigen is still unknown.

The sequencing input was PBMCs. The sequence was collected from a middle-aged woman in good health. Some clones in this sample may be carry-over from other donors' samples. The rearrangement joins TRBV2 to TRBJ1-4, with D perhaps TRBD1 (5 bases). The CDR3 DNA reads TGTGCCAGCAGTTCGGGGGCAACTAATGAAAAACTGTTTTTT. Translated: CASSSGATNEKLFF.